Listed here is a single T cell receptor beta chain. Antigen: not known. The sample comes from a study of cytomegalovirus exposure and HLA in healthy donors. General study points: Sequencing likely generated an artifact that appeared as a cluster of highly shared sequence variants. The study designated 150 to 200 TCR beta chains cytomegalovirus-associated.

Trimming removed 2 bases from V and 6 bases from J, with 11 bases in between. This CDR3 is built from 14 residues. Per germline, CDR1 MNHNS and CDR2 SASEGT. Vbeta (60) and Jbeta (13) primers were used in the PCR. The protocol was immunoSEQ multiplex PCR, while the TCRdb copy is restricted to in-frame clones and leaves out a portion. In the table there are about 150,000 clones, roughly 80% of which are singletons. What was sequenced was PBMCs. The origin of this receptor is a man aged 30 to 45 in good health and CMV-seropositive. V and J are TRBV6-1 and TRBJ2-1; D may be TRBD2 (6 bases). In DNA, the CDR3 is TGTGCCAGCAGTGAATTGAGTAGCGGCAATGAGCAGTTCTTC. As protein: CASSELSSGNEQFF.